The clone carrying this TCR beta chain turned up a few times. Its specificity is unknown. The data stem from a study of T-cell memory formation after mild COVID-19. Study-wide findings and caveats: CD4+ contracting clones were found mainly in CM and EM, and CD8+ ones in EMRA. Pre-infection memory carried some responding clones, suggesting that cross-reactive memory joined. A balance of CD4 and CD8 characterized clones contracting day 15 to 85, whereas later expanders leaned CD4+.

Constant-segment primers served in 5'RACE that generated TCR alpha and TCR beta cDNA libraries bearing sample barcodes and UMIs. One entry per CDR3 protein results from TCRdb running MiXCR on the 5' RACE reads. Altogether 100,000 or so distinct CDR3 sequences are present, approximately 12% being singletons, with the ten largest covering about two fifths. The germline V gene has CDR1 SEHNR and CDR2 FQNEAQ (reference sequence). The CDR3 spans 16 residues. With 4 bases clipped from V and 8 bases from J, the junction kept 12 bases outside the gene matches. The TCR was taken from a man aged 18 to 35 who had mild COVID-19 (a few samples of this study predate the infection). Cell type and time point are not known. This sequence joins TRBV7-9 and TRBJ2-4, with 9 bases matching TRBD1. Sequenced input: PBMCs or a T cell subset sorted from them (not recorded which). CDR3 sequence reads: CASSSPRDRVGDIQYF. As DNA, the CDR3 is TGTGCCAGCAGCTCCCCCCGGGACAGGGTAGGAGACATTCAGTACTTC.